Listed below are T cell receptor beta chains from one sample, sequenced in a study of vaccination and CD4 T cells after COVID-19. The antigens for these receptors are not known. Using its own MiXCR run on the PCR reads, TCRdb lists one record per CDR3 protein. The sample lists some 5,400 distinct CDR3 sequences, roughly a third occurring once. Source: CD4+ T cells from blood, cultured in vitro, taken after SARS-CoV-2 vaccination. The source of these receptors is a human donor who had recovered from COVID-19. The CDR3 runs from the conserved cysteine through the conserved F or W. The D gene is left open where the match is weak. A clone size is listed for some rows: how often the clone was seen (once, few, many), or a class if it is expanded.

abundance: few
v_gene: TRBV6-1
d_gene: NA
j_gene: TRBJ1-5
CDR3nt: TGTGCCAGCAGTGAACCTGGCAATCAGCCCCAGCATTTT
CDR3aa: CASSEPGNQPQHF

abundance: NA
v_gene: TRBV6-2/TRBV6-3
d_gene: NA
j_gene: TRBJ1-1
CDR3nt: TGTGCCAGCTCCAACCTGGGGAACACTGAAGCTTTCTTT
CDR3aa: CASSNLGNTEAFF

abundance: NA
v_gene: TRBV5-1
d_gene: NA
j_gene: TRBJ1-2
CDR3nt: TGCGCCAGCAGCCTGACCGAGAACTATGGCTACACCTTC
CDR3aa: CASSLTENYGYTF

abundance: NA
v_gene: TRBV5-1
d_gene: NA
j_gene: TRBJ1-5
CDR3nt: TGCGCCAGCAGCTTGGGGACACCGGATCAGCCCCAGCATTTT
CDR3aa: CASSLGTPDQPQHF

abundance: hyperexpanded
v_gene: TRBV6-5
d_gene: TRBD1
j_gene: TRBJ2-2
CDR3nt: TGTGCCAGCAGTTACACAAACTACAGGGGGAATACGAACACCGGGGAGCTGTTTTTT
CDR3aa: CASSYTNYRGNTNTGELFF

abundance: NA
v_gene: TRBV7-2
d_gene: TRBD1
j_gene: TRBJ1-6
CDR3nt: TGTGCCAGCAGCGCTACAAGACCCCGGGACAGGGGGGGCTCCTATAATTCACCCCTCCACTTT
CDR3aa: CASSATRPRDRGGSYNSPLHF

abundance: NA
v_gene: TRBV7-2
d_gene: NA
j_gene: TRBJ2-2
CDR3nt: TGTGCCAGCAGCTTAGGCGGGCCCGCGAACACCGGGGAGCTGTTTTTT
CDR3aa: CASSLGGPANTGELFF

abundance: NA
v_gene: TRBV5-1
d_gene: TRBD1
j_gene: TRBJ2-5
CDR3nt: TGCGCCAGCAGCGCACGGACAGGGGGTACAGAGACCCAGTACTTC
CDR3aa: CASSARTGGTETQYF

abundance: NA
v_gene: TRBV2
d_gene: NA
j_gene: TRBJ1-1
CDR3nt: TGTGCCAGCAGTGAGGGTGCAGGGGAATTGAACACTGAAGCTTTCTTT
CDR3aa: CASSEGAGELNTEAFF

abundance: few
v_gene: TRBV6-1
d_gene: NA
j_gene: TRBJ1-2
CDR3nt: TGTGCCAGCAGTGTGTATGGGGCTCCCTATGGCTACACCTTC
CDR3aa: CASSVYGAPYGYTF

abundance: NA
v_gene: TRBV20-1
d_gene: TRBD1
j_gene: TRBJ2-7
CDR3nt: TGCAGTGCTAGACTCCGACAGGGGATCTACGAGCAGTACTTC
CDR3aa: CSARLRQGIYEQYF

abundance: NA
v_gene: TRBV27
d_gene: NA
j_gene: TRBJ2-5
CDR3nt: TGTGCCAGCAGTTCAGCCCTGGCGGTATGGGGTCAAGAGACCCAGTACTTC
CDR3aa: CASSSALAVWGQETQYF

abundance: few
v_gene: TRBV11-1
d_gene: TRBD2
j_gene: TRBJ2-1
CDR3nt: TGTGCCAGCAGCTTAGGACTAGCGGGAGACAATGAGCAGTTCTTC
CDR3aa: CASSLGLAGDNEQFF

abundance: NA
v_gene: TRBV6-1
d_gene: TRBD1
j_gene: TRBJ1-2
CDR3nt: TGTGCCAGCAGTGCGAACAGGGGTGGTGGCTACACCTTC
CDR3aa: CASSANRGGGYTF

abundance: NA
v_gene: TRBV5-1
d_gene: NA
j_gene: TRBJ1-2
CDR3nt: TGCGCCAGCAGCTTGGGCGGCGGAACTAACTATGGCTACACCTTC
CDR3aa: CASSLGGGTNYGYTF

abundance: NA
v_gene: TRBV5-4
d_gene: TRBD2
j_gene: TRBJ2-2
CDR3nt: TGTGCCAGCAGCTTCGGGACTAGGAACACCGGGGAGCTGTTTTTT
CDR3aa: CASSFGTRNTGELFF

abundance: NA
v_gene: TRBV15
d_gene: TRBD2
j_gene: TRBJ2-2
CDR3nt: TGTGCCACCAGCAGAGGTCTAGCGGGAGGCACCGGGGAGCTGTTTTTT
CDR3aa: CATSRGLAGGTGELFF

abundance: few
v_gene: TRBV6-1
d_gene: TRBD1
j_gene: TRBJ2-3
CDR3nt: TGTGCCAGCAGTGGACAGGGTCCAGATACGCAGTATTTT
CDR3aa: CASSGQGPDTQYF

abundance: NA
v_gene: TRBV7-9
d_gene: NA
j_gene: TRBJ1-1
CDR3nt: TGTGCCAGCAGCTTTGGAGGCCAGGGCACTGAAGCTTTCTTT
CDR3aa: CASSFGGQGTEAFF

abundance: NA
v_gene: TRBV20-1
d_gene: TRBD2
j_gene: TRBJ2-3
CDR3nt: TGCAGTGCTAGAGAGCGGGGGAGCACAGATACGCAGTATTTT
CDR3aa: CSARERGSTDTQYF

abundance: NA
v_gene: TRBV11-3
d_gene: NA
j_gene: TRBJ2-3
CDR3nt: TGTGCCAGCAGCTTTACGGTCACTAGCACAGATACGCAGTATTTT
CDR3aa: CASSFTVTSTDTQYF

abundance: medium-sized
v_gene: TRBV20-1
d_gene: TRBD1
j_gene: TRBJ1-2
CDR3nt: TGCAGTGCTGCCAGGGACAGCGGCTACACCTTC
CDR3aa: CSAARDSGYTF

abundance: NA
v_gene: TRBV18
d_gene: NA
j_gene: TRBJ2-3
CDR3nt: TGTGCCAGCTCACCACCCCTCCACACAGATACGCAGTATTTT
CDR3aa: CASSPPLHTDTQYF

abundance: NA
v_gene: TRBV20-1
d_gene: NA
j_gene: TRBJ1-5
CDR3nt: TGCAGTGCTAGCCCTGGGGGAAGCAATCAGCCCCAGCATTTT
CDR3aa: CSASPGGSNQPQHF

abundance: NA
v_gene: TRBV20-1
d_gene: TRBD1
j_gene: TRBJ1-5
CDR3nt: TGCAGTGCTAGAGATTTCAGACAGGGAGAGCAGCCCCAGCATTTT
CDR3aa: CSARDFRQGEQPQHF

abundance: NA
v_gene: TRBV5-4
d_gene: TRBD2
j_gene: TRBJ2-1
CDR3nt: TGTGCCAGCAGCGTTGGACTAGACCGCAAGTTCTTC
CDR3aa: CASSVGLDRKFF

abundance: NA
v_gene: TRBV15
d_gene: NA
j_gene: TRBJ2-3
CDR3nt: TGTGCCACCAGCAGAGGGATGACTAGCACAGATACGCAGTATTTT
CDR3aa: CATSRGMTSTDTQYF

abundance: NA
v_gene: TRBV7-3
d_gene: NA
j_gene: TRBJ2-7
CDR3nt: TGTGCCAGCAGCTTAATGCAGGGGGGTGAGCAGTACTTC
CDR3aa: CASSLMQGGEQYF

abundance: NA
v_gene: TRBV19
d_gene: TRBD1
j_gene: TRBJ1-5
CDR3nt: TGTGCCAGTAATGTGGCAGGGGGCCAGCCCCAGCATTTT
CDR3aa: CASNVAGGQPQHF

abundance: NA
v_gene: TRBV7-2
d_gene: TRBD2
j_gene: TRBJ2-2
CDR3nt: TGTGCCAGCAGCTTAGGAAATAGCGGGGCCGGGGAGCTGTTTTTT
CDR3aa: CASSLGNSGAGELFF

abundance: few
v_gene: TRBV2
d_gene: NA
j_gene: TRBJ2-3
CDR3nt: TGTGCCAGCAGGGAGCTAGCGTTGGGCACAGATACGCAGTATTTT
CDR3aa: CASRELALGTDTQYF

abundance: few
v_gene: TRBV11-3
d_gene: NA
j_gene: TRBJ2-5
CDR3nt: TGTGCCAGCAGCCCTAGGGGGAGGGCTCAGGAGACCCAGTACTTC
CDR3aa: CASSPRGRAQETQYF

abundance: NA
v_gene: TRBV6-1
d_gene: NA
j_gene: TRBJ2-1
CDR3nt: TGTGCCAGCAGTGTTGAGCTAGGAGAATACAATGAGCAGTTCTTC
CDR3aa: CASSVELGEYNEQFF

abundance: NA
v_gene: TRBV6-1
d_gene: NA
j_gene: TRBJ2-7
CDR3nt: TGTGCCAGCAGGTGGGGACACGAGCAGTACTTC
CDR3aa: CASRWGHEQYF

abundance: few
v_gene: TRBV6-5
d_gene: TRBD1
j_gene: TRBJ1-2
CDR3nt: TGTGCCAGCAGTTACCGGACAGGGAGAGGCTACACCTTC
CDR3aa: CASSYRTGRGYTF

abundance: NA
v_gene: TRBV24-1
d_gene: TRBD2
j_gene: TRBJ2-1
CDR3nt: TGTGCCACCAGTGATACCGGACTAGCGGGAGGGGATGAGCAGTTCTTC
CDR3aa: CATSDTGLAGGDEQFF

abundance: NA
v_gene: TRBV11-3
d_gene: TRBD2
j_gene: TRBJ2-3
CDR3nt: TGTGCCAGCAGCCACGGCGGGGGAAGCACAGATACGCAGTATTTT
CDR3aa: CASSHGGGSTDTQYF

abundance: NA
v_gene: TRBV5-4
d_gene: NA
j_gene: TRBJ1-2
CDR3nt: TGTGCCAGCAGCTTGGGAGCGGAACCTAACTATGGCTACACCTTC
CDR3aa: CASSLGAEPNYGYTF

abundance: few
v_gene: TRBV28
d_gene: NA
j_gene: TRBJ2-1
CDR3nt: TGTGCCAGCAGTTTCAGAGGTGACGAAATTTTCAATGAGCAGTTCTTC
CDR3aa: CASSFRGDEIFNEQFF

abundance: few
v_gene: TRBV29-1
d_gene: NA
j_gene: TRBJ2-5
CDR3nt: TGCAGCGTCGGCGGTTCGGAAGAGACCCAGTACTTC
CDR3aa: CSVGGSEETQYF

abundance: few
v_gene: TRBV7-9
d_gene: NA
j_gene: TRBJ1-2
CDR3nt: TGTGCCAGCAGCTTGTCGTCTCAGCCCCGGGCTAACTATGGCTACACCTTC
CDR3aa: CASSLSSQPRANYGYTF

abundance: few
v_gene: TRBV6-1
d_gene: NA
j_gene: TRBJ1-1
CDR3nt: TGTGCCGGCAGGGAGTACACTGAAGCTTTCTTT
CDR3aa: CAGREYTEAFF

abundance: few
v_gene: TRBV19
d_gene: NA
j_gene: TRBJ1-2
CDR3nt: TGTGCCAGTAACCCTACAGGGAACTATGGCTACACCTTC
CDR3aa: CASNPTGNYGYTF

abundance: NA
v_gene: TRBV18
d_gene: TRBD1
j_gene: TRBJ2-2
CDR3nt: TGTGCCAGCTCAGCCGGACAGGGCTACACCGGGGAGCTGTTTTTT
CDR3aa: CASSAGQGYTGELFF

abundance: NA
v_gene: TRBV6-1
d_gene: NA
j_gene: TRBJ1-1
CDR3nt: TGTGCCGGCAGCAAGAGCACTGAAGCTTTCTTT
CDR3aa: CAGSKSTEAFF

abundance: NA
v_gene: TRBV7-9
d_gene: TRBD1
j_gene: TRBJ1-2
CDR3nt: TGTGCCAGCAGCTTAGGGACAGGTTCTTTTAACTATGGCTACACCTTC
CDR3aa: CASSLGTGSFNYGYTF

abundance: once
v_gene: TRBV6-2/TRBV6-3
d_gene: TRBD2
j_gene: TRBJ2-3
CDR3nt: TGTGCCAGCAGTTACTCGCGGGGGGGATTAGATACGCAGTATTTT
CDR3aa: CASSYSRGGLDTQYF

abundance: NA
v_gene: TRBV4-3
d_gene: NA
j_gene: TRBJ1-2
CDR3nt: TGCGCCAGCAGCCAGGGTGGGGGTAACTATGGCTACACCTTC
CDR3aa: CASSQGGGNYGYTF

abundance: NA
v_gene: TRBV7-3
d_gene: TRBD2
j_gene: TRBJ2-5
CDR3nt: TGTGCCAGCAGCTTATGGGGGGGCCAAGAGACCCAGTACTTC
CDR3aa: CASSLWGGQETQYF

abundance: few
v_gene: TRBV6-1
d_gene: NA
j_gene: TRBJ1-5
CDR3nt: TGTGCCAGCAGTGAAGGGGCAGCTTATCAGCCCCAGCATTTT
CDR3aa: CASSEGAAYQPQHF

abundance: NA
v_gene: TRBV21-1
d_gene: NA
j_gene: TRBJ2-7
CDR3nt: TGTGCCAGCAGCACTACTAGCGGGATATACGCCTACGAGCAGTACTTC
CDR3aa: CASSTTSGIYAYEQYF

abundance: NA
v_gene: TRBV11-3
d_gene: NA
j_gene: TRBJ1-1
CDR3nt: TGTGCCAGCAGCTTTGGTGGTGGAGCTTTCTTT
CDR3aa: CASSFGGGAFF

abundance: NA
v_gene: TRBV4-1
d_gene: TRBD2
j_gene: TRBJ2-5
CDR3nt: TGCGCCAGCAGCCAAGCAACTAGCGGAGGGGGAGAGACCCAGTACTTC
CDR3aa: CASSQATSGGGETQYF

abundance: few
v_gene: TRBV20-1
d_gene: NA
j_gene: TRBJ2-3
CDR3nt: TGCAGTGCCCCGGGCTTTGAGGCTTTAACAGATACGCAGTATTTT
CDR3aa: CSAPGFEALTDTQYF

abundance: few
v_gene: TRBV30
d_gene: NA
j_gene: TRBJ2-1
CDR3nt: TGTGCCTGGACGATCCGGGATGCGCAGTTCTTC
CDR3aa: CAWTIRDAQFF

abundance: NA
v_gene: TRBV7-2
d_gene: NA
j_gene: TRBJ1-2
CDR3nt: TGTGCCAGCAGCTTAGGAGGGTATGATGGCTACACCTTC
CDR3aa: CASSLGGYDGYTF

abundance: few
v_gene: TRBV11-3
d_gene: TRBD2
j_gene: TRBJ2-5
CDR3nt: TGTGCCAGCAGCTTGACTAGCGGGCAAGAGACCCAGTACTTC
CDR3aa: CASSLTSGQETQYF

abundance: few
v_gene: TRBV21-1
d_gene: NA
j_gene: TRBJ1-1
CDR3nt: TGTGCCAGCAGCAAGTGTAGGGGCCGGCGGGATAGGACTGAAGCTTTCTTT
CDR3aa: CASSKCRGRRDRTEAFF

abundance: few
v_gene: TRBV11-2
d_gene: TRBD2
j_gene: TRBJ2-7
CDR3nt: TGTGCCAGCAGTGGCGGGGGGGGGCACGAGCAGTACTTC
CDR3aa: CASSGGGGHEQYF